This record looks at one TCR beta chain sequence and its context. This sample was included in a study of technical replicates of blood from a few donors. Germline lookup yields CDR1 MDHEN and CDR2 SYDVKM. The CDR3 consists of 14 residues. V shed 2 bases, J shed 6 bases, and the junction held 4 bases outside the gene matches. TCRdb's table, derived via immunoSEQ multiplex PCR, lists solely in-frame clones and lacks some. In the table there are 65,000 to 85,000 clones, 94% of which are singletons. Material for sequencing was T cells isolated from PBMCs. The gene calls are TRBV28 and TRBJ2-1, with 7 nucleotides matching TRBD2. This clonotype was obtained from a human donor in good health. The CDR3 nucleotides read TGTGCCAGCAGTTTACTGGCGGGAGTCAATGAGCAGTTCTTC. It is translated as CASSLLAGVNEQFF.